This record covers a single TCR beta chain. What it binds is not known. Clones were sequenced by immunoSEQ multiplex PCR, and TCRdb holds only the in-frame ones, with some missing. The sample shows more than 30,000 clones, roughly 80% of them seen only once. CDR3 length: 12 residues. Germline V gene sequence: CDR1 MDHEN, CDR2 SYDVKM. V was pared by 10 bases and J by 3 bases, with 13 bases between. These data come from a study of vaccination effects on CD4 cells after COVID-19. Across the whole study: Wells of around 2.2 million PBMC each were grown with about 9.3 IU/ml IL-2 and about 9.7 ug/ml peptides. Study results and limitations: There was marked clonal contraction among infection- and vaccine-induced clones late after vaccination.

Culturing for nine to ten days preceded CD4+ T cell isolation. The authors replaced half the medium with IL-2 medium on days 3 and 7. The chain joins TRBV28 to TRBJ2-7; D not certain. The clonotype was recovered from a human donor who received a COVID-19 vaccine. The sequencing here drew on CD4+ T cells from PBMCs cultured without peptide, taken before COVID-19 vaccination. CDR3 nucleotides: TGTGCCACCCAGGCGGTAGGCTACGAGCAGTACGTC. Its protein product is CATQAVGYEQYV.